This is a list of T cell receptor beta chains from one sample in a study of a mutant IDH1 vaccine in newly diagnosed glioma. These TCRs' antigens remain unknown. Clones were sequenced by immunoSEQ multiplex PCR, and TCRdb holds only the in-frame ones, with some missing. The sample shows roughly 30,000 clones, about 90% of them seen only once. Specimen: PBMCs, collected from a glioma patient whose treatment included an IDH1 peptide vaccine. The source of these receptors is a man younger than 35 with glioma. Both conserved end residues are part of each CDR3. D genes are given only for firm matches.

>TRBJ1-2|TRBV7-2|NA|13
TGTGCCAGCAGCTTATCCGGGATGTATGGCTACACCTTC
CASSLSGMYGYTF
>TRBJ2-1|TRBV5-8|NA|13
TGTGCCAGCAGCCCGCGACTAGGCGATGAGCAGTTCTTC
CASSPRLGDEQFF
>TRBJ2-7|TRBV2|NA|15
TGTGCCAGCAGGAAAGAGGGAGGGGGACCCTACGAGCAGTACTTC
CASRKEGGGPYEQYF
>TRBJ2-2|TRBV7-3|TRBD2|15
TGTGCCAGCAGCCCCGTGGGCGGGGGCACCGGGGAGCTGTTTTTT
CASSPVGGGTGELFF
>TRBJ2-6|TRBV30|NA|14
TGTGCCTGGAGTCGGGGGTCTGGGGCCAACGTCCTGACTTTC
CAWSRGSGANVLTF
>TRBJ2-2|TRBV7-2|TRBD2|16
TGTGCCAGCAGCTCATACGGGGGGATATCATCCGGGGAGCTGTTTTTT
CASSSYGGISSGELFF
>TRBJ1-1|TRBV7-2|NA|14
TGTGCCAGCAGCTTAGGACAGGTGAACACTGAAGCTTTCTTT
CASSLGQVNTEAFF
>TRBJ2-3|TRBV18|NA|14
TGTGCCAGCTCACCTCAAAGCGGGACAGATACGCAGTATTTT
CASSPQSGTDTQYF
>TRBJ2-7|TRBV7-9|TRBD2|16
TGTGCCAGCAGCACCCGGACTAGCGGAGAGACCAGGGAGCAGTACTTC
CASSTRTSGETREQYF
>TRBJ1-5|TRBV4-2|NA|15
TGTGCCAGCAGCCAAGCTGGGACCGCCGATCAGCCCCAGCATTTT
CASSQAGTADQPQHF
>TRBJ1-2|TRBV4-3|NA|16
TGCGCCAGCAGCCCTTCGGGAGGAAACCCTAACTATGGCTACACCTTC
CASSPSGGNPNYGYTF